Listed below are T cell receptor beta chains from one sample, sequenced in a study of blood T cell repertoires in COVID-19. Generated by immunoSEQ multiplex PCR, the TCRdb table keeps only in-frame clones and is missing some. This table has 150,000 or so clones, roughly 78% appearing once. Input material: peripheral blood. These receptors originate from a human donor with acute or convalescent COVID-19. The donor label of this sample is uncertain. Each CDR3 is given with its conserved first and last residue. The D gene is left open where the match is weak. The listing skips clone size in some rows; elsewhere it reads once, few, many or a size class.

clone size: once
D gene: -
V gene: TRBV6-5
J gene: TRBJ1-1
CDR3 DNA: TGTGCCAGCAGTTCCCTGTCCGGAGATACTGAAGCTTTCTTT
CDR3 protein: CASSSLSGDTEAFF

clone size: -
D gene: -
V gene: TRBV5-1
J gene: TRBJ2-7
CDR3 DNA: TGCGCCAGCAGCTTGCAGTCTGACGAGCAGTACTTC
CDR3 protein: CASSLQSDEQYF

clone size: -
D gene: -
V gene: TRBV29-1
J gene: TRBJ1-1
CDR3 DNA: TGCAGCGTTGGCCACAGGGTGGACACTGAAGCTTTCTTT
CDR3 protein: CSVGHRVDTEAFF

clone size: -
D gene: TRBD1
V gene: TRBV2
J gene: TRBJ1-5
CDR3 DNA: TGTGCCAGCAGGGGACAGTATAGCAATCAGCCCCAGCATTTT
CDR3 protein: CASRGQYSNQPQHF

clone size: -
D gene: -
V gene: TRBV5-4
J gene: TRBJ1-2
CDR3 DNA: TGTGCCAGCAGCTTGGAAGGGGCCCGCTATGGCTACACCTTC
CDR3 protein: CASSLEGARYGYTF

clone size: -
D gene: TRBD1
V gene: TRBV18
J gene: TRBJ1-6
CDR3 DNA: TGTGCCAGCTCACCACAGGGACAGGATAATTCACCCCTCCACTTT
CDR3 protein: CASSPQGQDNSPLHF

clone size: -
D gene: TRBD1
V gene: TRBV4-1
J gene: TRBJ1-1
CDR3 DNA: TGCGCCAGCAGCCCCCGGGACAGGGGGTTGGACACTGAAGCTTTCTTT
CDR3 protein: CASSPRDRGLDTEAFF

clone size: -
D gene: TRBD2
V gene: TRBV11-2
J gene: TRBJ2-2
CDR3 DNA: TGTGCCAGCAGCTTAGATCTAGCGGGAGGCGGGGAGCTGTTTTTT
CDR3 protein: CASSLDLAGGGELFF

clone size: -
D gene: TRBD1
V gene: TRBV6-2/TRBV6-3
J gene: TRBJ1-2
CDR3 DNA: TGTGCCAGCAGTTTTCCCAGGGGGGACTATGGCTACACCTTC
CDR3 protein: CASSFPRGDYGYTF

clone size: -
D gene: -
V gene: TRBV5-5
J gene: TRBJ1-6
CDR3 DNA: TGTGCCAGCAGCTTGGCCGTAAATAGACACGATTCACCCCTCCACTTT
CDR3 protein: CASSLAVNRHDSPLHF

clone size: -
D gene: -
V gene: TRBV6-1
J gene: TRBJ1-5
CDR3 DNA: TGTGCCAGCAGTGCCGGACACCGTGGCGGCAATCAGCCCCAGCATTTT
CDR3 protein: CASSAGHRGGNQPQHF

clone size: -
D gene: TRBD2
V gene: TRBV3-1/TRBV3-2
J gene: TRBJ2-7
CDR3 DNA: TGTGCCAGCAGCCACGGCGGGGGGGCTGGTGACGAGCAGTACTTC
CDR3 protein: CASSHGGGAGDEQYF

clone size: -
D gene: TRBD1
V gene: TRBV7-9
J gene: TRBJ2-7
CDR3 DNA: TGTGCCAGCAGCCCCCCTACAGGGGTCGAGCAGTACTTC
CDR3 protein: CASSPPTGVEQYF

clone size: -
D gene: TRBD1
V gene: TRBV6-5
J gene: TRBJ2-7
CDR3 DNA: TGTGCCACCTCCCGTATGGGACAGAACGAGCAGTACTTC
CDR3 protein: CATSRMGQNEQYF

clone size: few
D gene: -
V gene: TRBV3-1/TRBV3-2
J gene: TRBJ2-1
CDR3 DNA: TGTGCCAGCAGCCGAGCCAATCCCTACAATGAGCAGTTCTTC
CDR3 protein: CASSRANPYNEQFF

clone size: -
D gene: -
V gene: TRBV4-1
J gene: TRBJ1-4
CDR3 DNA: TGCGCCAGCAGCCAATCCCGGGGGTTGGAAAGTGAAAAACTGTTTTTT
CDR3 protein: CASSQSRGLESEKLFF

clone size: many
D gene: -
V gene: TRBV5-6
J gene: TRBJ2-5
CDR3 DNA: TGTGCCAGCAGTCACAGGGACCAAGAGACCCAGTACTTC
CDR3 protein: CASSHRDQETQYF

clone size: -
D gene: TRBD1
V gene: TRBV7-2
J gene: TRBJ2-7
CDR3 DNA: TGTGCCAGCAGCCTTAATGGGCAGGGGGCCTACGAGCAGTACTTC
CDR3 protein: CASSLNGQGAYEQYF

clone size: -
D gene: -
V gene: TRBV12-3/TRBV12-4
J gene: TRBJ2-7
CDR3 DNA: TGTGCCAGCAGTTTCGACAGAACCTACGAGCAGTACTTC
CDR3 protein: CASSFDRTYEQYF

clone size: -
D gene: TRBD1
V gene: TRBV10-1
J gene: TRBJ2-2
CDR3 DNA: TGCGCCAGCAGAACAGGGGGAACCGGGGAGCTGTTTTTT
CDR3 protein: CASRTGGTGELFF

clone size: once
D gene: -
V gene: TRBV6-4
J gene: TRBJ2-5
CDR3 DNA: TGTGCCAGCTCCGAGGAGACCCAGTACTTC
CDR3 protein: CASSEETQYF

clone size: -
D gene: -
V gene: TRBV9
J gene: TRBJ2-1
CDR3 DNA: TGTGCCAGCAGCGTAGCTTGGAGGGATGAGCAGTTCTTC
CDR3 protein: CASSVAWRDEQFF

clone size: -
D gene: TRBD2
V gene: TRBV4-2
J gene: TRBJ2-1
CDR3 DNA: TGTGCCAGCAGACTGGGGGGGAACAATGAGCAGTTCTTC
CDR3 protein: CASRLGGNNEQFF

clone size: -
D gene: TRBD2
V gene: TRBV5-1
J gene: TRBJ2-5
CDR3 DNA: TGCGCCAGCAGCTTGTCGGGGGGAGAGACCCAGTACTTC
CDR3 protein: CASSLSGGETQYF

clone size: -
D gene: -
V gene: TRBV7-7
J gene: TRBJ2-3
CDR3 DNA: TGTGCTAGCAGCTATACTTCCGCTAGCACAGATACGCAGTATTTT
CDR3 protein: CASSYTSASTDTQYF

clone size: -
D gene: -
V gene: TRBV27
J gene: TRBJ1-2
CDR3 DNA: TGTGCCAGCAGTTCATCCGCGGGGGGCGTGGGCTATGGCTACACCTTC
CDR3 protein: CASSSSAGGVGYGYTF

clone size: once
D gene: TRBD1
V gene: TRBV7-9
J gene: TRBJ1-1
CDR3 DNA: TGTGCCAGCAACGACAGGGCGAACACTGAAGCTTTCTTT
CDR3 protein: CASNDRANTEAFF

clone size: once
D gene: TRBD1
V gene: TRBV6-5
J gene: TRBJ1-3
CDR3 DNA: TGTGCCAGCAGTTACTCGTACAGGGGTGGAAACACCATATATTTT
CDR3 protein: CASSYSYRGGNTIYF

clone size: -
D gene: -
V gene: TRBV2
J gene: TRBJ1-1
CDR3 DNA: TGTGCCAGCACCCCGACAGGGAACACTGAAGCTTTCTTT
CDR3 protein: CASTPTGNTEAFF

clone size: few
D gene: -
V gene: TRBV6-5
J gene: TRBJ1-1
CDR3 DNA: TGTGCCAGCAGACCCGTCCAGGGGAGCACTGAAGCTTTCTTT
CDR3 protein: CASRPVQGSTEAFF

clone size: -
D gene: TRBD1
V gene: TRBV29-1
J gene: TRBJ2-1
CDR3 DNA: TGCAGCGTTGAGGGCGGAGACAGGGGGCGCGAAAATGAGCAGTTCTTC
CDR3 protein: CSVEGGDRGRENEQFF

clone size: -
D gene: -
V gene: TRBV6-5
J gene: TRBJ1-1
CDR3 DNA: TGTGCCAGCAGTTACTCGATGGGAGGGAGCAGGACTGAAGCTTTCTTT
CDR3 protein: CASSYSMGGSRTEAFF

clone size: -
D gene: -
V gene: TRBV6-5
J gene: TRBJ2-7
CDR3 DNA: TGTGCCAGCAGTATCGGGACTCCCGGGGGCTACGAGCAGTACTTC
CDR3 protein: CASSIGTPGGYEQYF

clone size: -
D gene: -
V gene: TRBV19
J gene: TRBJ2-3
CDR3 DNA: TGTGCCAGTAGTATGCAACGGTCCACAGATACGCAGTATTTT
CDR3 protein: CASSMQRSTDTQYF

clone size: -
D gene: TRBD1
V gene: TRBV6-5
J gene: TRBJ1-2
CDR3 DNA: TGTGCCGGAGGGACAGGGGGGGTCTACGGCTACACCTTC
CDR3 protein: CAGGTGGVYGYTF

clone size: -
D gene: -
V gene: TRBV3-1/TRBV3-2
J gene: TRBJ2-7
CDR3 DNA: TGTGCCAGCAGCCTTAGGGGAATCTACGAGCAGTACTTC
CDR3 protein: CASSLRGIYEQYF

clone size: -
D gene: TRBD2
V gene: TRBV7-9
J gene: TRBJ2-1
CDR3 DNA: TGTGCCAGCAGCCTAGCGGGGGCCCGGTTGGATGAGCAGTTCTTC
CDR3 protein: CASSLAGARLDEQFF

clone size: -
D gene: -
V gene: TRBV6-5
J gene: TRBJ1-1
CDR3 DNA: TGTGCCAGCAGTCGAGACACTGAAGCTTTCTTT
CDR3 protein: CASSRDTEAFF

clone size: many
D gene: TRBD1
V gene: TRBV7-9
J gene: TRBJ2-7
CDR3 DNA: TGTGCCAGCAGCCGACAGGGGGACGAGCAGTACTTC
CDR3 protein: CASSRQGDEQYF

clone size: -
D gene: TRBD1
V gene: TRBV5-6
J gene: TRBJ2-6
CDR3 DNA: TGTGCCAGCAGCTTGAGGGACAGGGGATTTAGCTCTGGGGCCAACGTCCTGACTTTC
CDR3 protein: CASSLRDRGFSSGANVLTF

clone size: -
D gene: -
V gene: TRBV4-2
J gene: TRBJ1-1
CDR3 DNA: TGTGCCAGCAGCCAAGTCGGCAGGGGCACTGAAGCTTTCTTT
CDR3 protein: CASSQVGRGTEAFF